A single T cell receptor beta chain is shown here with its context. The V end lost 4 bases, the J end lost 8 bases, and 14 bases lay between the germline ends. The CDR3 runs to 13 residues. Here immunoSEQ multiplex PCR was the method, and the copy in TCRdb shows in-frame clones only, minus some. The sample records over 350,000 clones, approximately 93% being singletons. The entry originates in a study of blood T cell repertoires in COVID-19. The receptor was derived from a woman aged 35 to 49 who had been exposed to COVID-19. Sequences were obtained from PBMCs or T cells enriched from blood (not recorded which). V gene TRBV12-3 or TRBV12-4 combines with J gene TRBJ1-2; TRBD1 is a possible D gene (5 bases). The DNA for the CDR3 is TGTGCCAGCAGTTCGAATCCTGGGGGGGGCTACACCTTC. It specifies CASSSNPGGGYTF.